The 20 T cell receptor beta chains below come from one sample, sequenced in a study of cytomegalovirus exposure and HLA in healthy donors. The PCR was carried out with 60 Vbeta primers and 13 Jbeta primers. The method was immunoSEQ multiplex PCR; TCRdb's version includes in-frame clones alone and lacks a portion of them. The table shows about 150,000 clones, with more than 75% occurring only once. The sequenced material came from PBMCs. These receptors were collected from a human donor in good health.

This sequence joins TRBV7-8 and TRBJ1-5, with TRBD1 matching 7 bases. The V and J ends lost 3 bases and 4 bases, in that order; junction bases with no gene match: 3. Germline loops: CDR1 SGHVS, CDR2 FQNEAQ. The CDR3 contains 14 residues. CDR3 DNA: TGTGCCAGCAGCTTGCAGGGGGGTAATCAGCCCCAGCATTTT. Its protein product is CASSLQGGNQPQHF.

This chain uses TRBV7-9 with TRBJ2-1, with TRBD2 identical over 9 bases. The germline gives CDR1 SEHNR, CDR2 FQNEAQ (reference sequence). The ends lost 1 base at V and 8 bases at J; junction bases unmatched: 9. The CDR3 has 16 residues. CDR3 DNA sequence: TGTGCCAGCAGCTTAGGGGGCGGGGGGGCTATCGATGAGCAGTTCTTC. Translation: CASSLGGGGAIDEQFF.

The gene calls are TRBV19 and TRBJ2-1; 8 nucleotides match TRBD2. V lost 6 bases to trimming and J lost 7 bases; unmatched junction nucleotides: 8. The CDR3 totals 14 residues. Germline-derived CDR1 and CDR2 are LNHDA and SQIVND (reference sequence). The CDR3 DNA reads as TGTGCCAGTAGGCGAGCGGGGGTTAGTAATGAGCAGTTCTTC. Its translation is CASRRAGVSNEQFF.

The V call is TRBV10-3, the J call TRBJ2-1, with a weak D call TRBD1 (8 bases). Trimming took 10 bases from V and 8 from J, leaving 18 bases between them. The germline CDR1 and CDR2 sequences are ENHRY and SYGVKD. This CDR3 region has 13 residues. This CDR3 is CATSTGEGYEQFF. CDR3 in DNA: TGTGCCACCTCGACAGGGGAGGGCTATGAGCAGTTCTTC.

The chain couples TRBV2 to TRBJ2-5; TRBD1 matches at 7 bases. Unmatched junction bases numbered 9, after V lost 11 bases and J lost 0 bases. The CDR3 has 14 residues. Germline values: CDR1 SNHLY, CDR2 FYNNEI. CDR3 protein: CARPGTEHQETQYF. In DNA, the CDR3 is TGTGCCCGCCCCGGGACAGAGCACCAAGAGACCCAGTACTTC.

The rearrangement joins TRBV5-6 to TRBJ2-2, with 10 bases identical to TRBD1. V trimming: 2 bases; J trimming: 3 bases; junction bases outside the gene matches: 7. This CDR3 is built from 17 residues. Germline V lookup: CDR1 SGHDT, CDR2 YYEEEE. In DNA form, the CDR3 reads TGTGCCAGCAGCTTCCCCGTCGGGACAGGGGACACCGGGGAGCTGTTTTTT. Protein sequence: CASSFPVGTGDTGELFF.

J is TRBJ2-7 and V is TRBV6-5, with D possibly TRBD1 on 5 matching bases. Trimming shortened V by 0 bases and J by 4 bases, and 10 bases separated the two germline ends. CDR1 MNHEY and CDR2 SVGAGI come from the germline V gene. The CDR3 totals 14 residues. The CDR3 sequence: CASSYSGREYEQYF. CDR3 nucleotides: TGTGCCAGCAGTTACTCTGGCAGGGAATACGAGCAGTACTTC.

The chain has TRBV28 and TRBJ1-2; possible D gene TRBD1, 6 bases. Germline-derived CDR1 and CDR2 are MDHEN and SYDVKM. The CDR3 loop spans 13 amino acids. Trimming took off 3 bases at V and 3 bases at J, with 8 bases between the two ends. The CDR3 sequence: CASSFPGDYGYTF. The CDR3 nucleotides read TGTGCCAGCAGTTTCCCAGGGGACTATGGCTACACCTTC.

V is TRBV7-8 and J is TRBJ2-1; the match to TRBD1 covers 9 bases. The CDR3 contains 17 residues. The germline V gene has CDR1 SGHVS and CDR2 FQNEAQ. With 4 bases clipped from V and 4 bases from J, the junction kept 11 bases outside the gene matches. The CDR3 sequence: CASSSGDRVWGYNEQFF. CDR3 DNA: TGTGCCAGCAGCTCCGGGGACAGGGTTTGGGGATACAATGAGCAGTTCTTC.

In DNA, the CDR3 is TGTGCCTGGAGTGGGGGGGGAGGGGCGAACACCGGGGAGCTGTTTTTT. This encodes CAWSGGGGANTGELFF. The chain joins TRBV30 to TRBJ2-2; 7 nucleotides match TRBD2. After removal of 1 base from V and 0 bases from J, the junction contained 5 bases not matched to a gene. Germline V gene sequence: CDR1 GTSNPN, CDR2 SVGIG (reference sequence). CDR3 length equals 16 residues.

The chain uses TRBV4-3 and TRBJ2-7; D might be TRBD1 (6 bases). The CDR3 spans 15 residues. Germline V gene sequence: CDR1 LGHNA, CDR2 YSLEER. Between the trimmed V and J ends, which lost 1 base and 6 bases, there was a span of 16 bases. The CDR3, as DNA: TGCGCCAGCAGCCAAGTAGGGCAGGGGTCGGGCGAGCAGTACTTC. As protein: CASSQVGQGSGEQYF.

The chain has TRBV10-1 and TRBJ2-7; a possible D gene is TRBD2 (5 bases). Germline lookup yields CDR1 WNHNN and CDR2 SYGVQD (reference sequence). The V end lost 8 bases, the J end lost 0 bases, and 8 bases lay between the germline ends. The CDR3 consists of 12 residues. CDR3 DNA sequence: TGCGCCAGCTCCCGGGACTCCTACGAGCAGTACTTC. Encoded protein: CASSRDSYEQYF.

The chain is built from TRBV7-9 and TRBJ2-1, with D perhaps matching TRBD2 (6 bases). The CDR3 has 14 amino acids. CDR1 SEHNR and CDR2 FQNEAQ come from the germline V gene (reference sequence). The germline V and J ends were trimmed by 5 bases and 9 bases, with 17 bases remaining between them. CDR3 DNA: TGTGCCAGCAGCCTCCGGGAGTACCAGAGTGAGCAGTTCTTC. Translated, it gives CASSLREYQSEQFF.

The chain's CDR3 is CASSIQGLSNSPLHF. CDR3 bases: TGTGCCAGCAGTATCCAGGGGTTGAGTAATTCACCCCTCCACTTT. The chain carries TRBV6-6 and TRBJ1-6; TRBD1 is a possible D gene (6 bases). Germline V gives CDR1 MNHNY, CDR2 SVGAGI (reference sequence). The CDR3 spans 15 residues. V gave up 5 bases and J gave up 6 bases, with 14 bases separating them.

This clone was seen a handful of times. V gene TRBV7-9 combines with J gene TRBJ1-1; 8 nucleotides match TRBD1. J gave up 3 bases and V 5 bases, and 8 bases lay outside the gene matches. CDR1 is SEHNR, CDR2 FQNEAQ, per germline (reference sequence). The CDR3 is 15 residues long. CDR3 sequence reads: CASSPDRGTDTEAFF. The DNA of the CDR3 is TGTGCCAGCAGCCCAGACAGGGGTACTGACACTGAAGCTTTCTTT.

The rearrangement joins TRBV6-5 to TRBJ1-1; no firm D call. Germline CDR1 reads MNHEY; CDR2 reads SVGAGI. The CDR3 spans 15 residues. V lost 3 bases, J lost 0 bases, and 11 bases lay in between. The CDR3 sequence: CASSYRGSMNTEAFF. In DNA, the CDR3 is TGTGCCAGCAGTTATCGTGGTAGTATGAACACTGAAGCTTTCTTT.

This rearrangement joins TRBV5-4 to TRBJ2-3; possible D gene TRBD2, 5 bases. This CDR3 has 13 amino acids. Per the germline V gene, CDR1 is SGHNT and CDR2 is YYREEE (reference sequence). Trimming cost V 3 bases and J 5 bases, with 10 bases left between them. The CDR3 loop reads CASSYEGVDTQYF. CDR3 nucleotides: TGTGCCAGCAGCTACGAGGGAGTAGATACGCAGTATTTT.

CDR3 nucleotide sequence: TGTGCCAGCAGTTTATTCGGGACAGGGGACGGTAATCAGCCCCAGCATTTT. This encodes CASSLFGTGDGNQPQHF. The chain combines TRBV27 with TRBJ1-5, with 10 positions matching TRBD1. J was trimmed by 4 bases and V by 1 base; bases with no gene match: 7. The CDR3 is made up of 17 amino acids. Per germline, CDR1 MNHEY and CDR2 SMNVEV (reference sequence).

This clone was recorded only once. This chain uses TRBV7-9 with TRBJ1-2; 7 bases fit TRBD1. The germline V gene encodes CDR1 SEHNR and CDR2 FQNEAQ (reference sequence). The V segment lost 4 bases and the J segment 7 bases; nucleotides outside the gene matches: 12. CDR3 length: 15 residues. For the CDR3, the DNA is TGTGCCAGCAGCTCAACAGGGGATGCTCTTGCTGGCTACACCTTC. Its protein product is CASSSTGDALAGYTF.

The CDR3: CASSTRTSGAQETQYF. The CDR3 region has the DNA TGTGCCAGTAGTACTCGGACTAGCGGGGCACAAGAGACCCAGTACTTC. The V call is TRBV19, the J call TRBJ2-5, with 12 bases identical to TRBD2. Unmatched junction bases numbered 5, after V lost 4 bases and J lost 2 bases. The CDR3 extends over 16 amino acids. In germline, CDR1 is LNHDA, CDR2 SQIVND (reference sequence).